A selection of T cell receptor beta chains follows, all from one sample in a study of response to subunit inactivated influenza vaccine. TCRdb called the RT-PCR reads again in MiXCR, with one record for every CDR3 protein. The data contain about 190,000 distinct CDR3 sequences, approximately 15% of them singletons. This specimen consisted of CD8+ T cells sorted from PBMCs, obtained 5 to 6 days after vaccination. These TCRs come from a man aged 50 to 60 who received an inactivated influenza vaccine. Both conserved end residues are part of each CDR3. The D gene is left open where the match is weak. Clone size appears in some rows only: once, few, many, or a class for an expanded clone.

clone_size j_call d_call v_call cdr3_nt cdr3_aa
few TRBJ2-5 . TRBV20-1 TGCAGTGCTACCAGAGGAGGGCAAGAGACCCAGTACTTC CSATRGGQETQYF
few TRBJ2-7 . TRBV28 TGTGCCAGCACCATAGGGGGGAGGGCGAACGAGCAGTACTTC CASTIGGRANEQYF
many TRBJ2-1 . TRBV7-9 TGTGCCAGCAGCTTAGGAGGCGGGGTTTACAATGAGCAGTTCTTC CASSLGGGVYNEQFF
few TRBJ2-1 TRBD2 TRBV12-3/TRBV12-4 TGTGCCAGCAGTTTAATCCCCATAGCGGGAGGGGTAAGCAATGAGCAGTTCTTC CASSLIPIAGGVSNEQFF
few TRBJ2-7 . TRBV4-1 TGCGCCAGCAGCACCCGGGACATCTCCTACGAGCAGTACTTC CASSTRDISYEQYF
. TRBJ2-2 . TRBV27 TGTGCCAGCAGTTTCAGGCGAACCGGGGAGCTGTTTTTT CASSFRRTGELFF
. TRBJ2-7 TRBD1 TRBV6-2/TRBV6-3 TGTGCCAGCAGTACAGACAGGGGTCACTCCTACGAGCAGTACTTC CASSTDRGHSYEQYF
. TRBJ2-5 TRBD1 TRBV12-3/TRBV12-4 TGTGCCAGCAGTTTAGGGACAGGGGGCGCGTCTGAGACCCAGTACTTC CASSLGTGGASETQYF
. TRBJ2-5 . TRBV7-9 TGTGCCAGCAGCCCCCCGCGAAGGGCAGGGAACCAAGAGACCCAGTACTTC CASSPPRRAGNQETQYF
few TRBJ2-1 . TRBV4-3 TGCGCCAGCAGCCAAGAGTGGGACGGCCGGCAGTTTCCTACCTACAATGAGCAGTTCTTC CASSQEWDGRQFPTYNEQFF
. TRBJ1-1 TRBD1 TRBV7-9 TGTGCCAGCAGCCCACGACAGGGCACTGAAGCTTTCTTT CASSPRQGTEAFF
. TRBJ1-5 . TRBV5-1 TGCGCCAGCAGCTTGGGGAACAAATCCCCCAATCAGCCCCAGCATTTT CASSLGNKSPNQPQHF
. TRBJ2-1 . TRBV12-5 TGTGCTAGTGGTTTGGGCAGGAATGAGCAGTTCTTC CASGLGRNEQFF
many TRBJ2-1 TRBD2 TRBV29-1 TGCAGTCTCCGGGAGGCCGGGTATGAGCAGTTCTTC CSLREAGYEQFF
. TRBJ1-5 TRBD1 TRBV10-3 TGTGCCATCAGTGAGTCGGGAGGGGGCTTTCAGCCCCAGCATTTT CAISESGGGFQPQHF
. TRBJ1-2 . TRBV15 TGTGCCACCAGCAGATTAGCTCGGGACGGACGAAACTATGGCTACACCTTC CATSRLARDGRNYGYTF
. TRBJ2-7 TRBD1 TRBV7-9 TGTGCCAGCAGCAGAGGACAGGATCCATCCTACGAGCAGTACTTC CASSRGQDPSYEQYF
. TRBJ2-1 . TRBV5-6 TGTGCCAGCAGCGTGCCCCGGGTTGCATACAATGAGCAGTTCTTC CASSVPRVAYNEQFF
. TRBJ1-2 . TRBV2 TGTGCCAGCAGTGTAGGCTCCTATGGCTACACCTTC CASSVGSYGYTF
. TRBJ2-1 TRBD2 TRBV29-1 TGCAGCTCCGCGGGGACTAGCGGGAGAGGGTACAATGAGCAGTTCTTC CSSAGTSGRGYNEQFF
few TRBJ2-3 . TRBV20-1 TGCAGTGCAATAAAGACTGCTAGCGGCACAGATACGCAGTATTTT CSAIKTASGTDTQYF
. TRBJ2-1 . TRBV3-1 TGTGCCAGCAGCCACACGTCCCCGGGACCCCTGGGCTACAATGAGCAGTTCTTC CASSHTSPGPLGYNEQFF
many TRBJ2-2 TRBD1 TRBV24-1 TGTGCCACCAGTGATTTGGGACAGGCAAACACCGGGGAGCTGTTTTTT CATSDLGQANTGELFF